Presented here are 18 T cell receptor beta chains from one specimen sequenced in a study of shared clonotypes between healthy human individuals. Data came from immunoSEQ multiplex PCR; TCRdb stores just in-frame clones and leaves some out. The sample holds around 550,000 clones; about 96% are singletons and the top ten take roughly 0.06%. The sample consisted of naive CD4+ T cells sorted from blood. As to subset: CD45RA+ positively selected. The receptors come from a woman aged 25-40 years in good health.

The chain employs TRBV28 and TRBJ2-5; D ambiguous. Deletions cut 3 bases from V and 3 bases from J, with 23 bases between. This CDR3 comprises 18 residues. Germline loops: CDR1 MDHEN, CDR2 SYDVKM. The CDR3 here is CASSFPPRSTDQKETQYF. The DNA of the CDR3 is TGTGCCAGCAGTTTCCCCCCCCGCTCGACGGACCAGAAAGAGACCCAGTACTTC.

CDR3 amino acids: CASSLSDAVSDTQYF. DNA for the CDR3: TGCGCCAGCAGCTTGAGCGACGCAGTGTCAGATACGCAGTATTTT. The V gene is TRBV5-1, the J gene TRBJ2-3; D uncertain. Trimming took off 1 base at V and 4 bases at J, with 13 bases between the two ends. The CDR3 consists of 15 residues. Germline V gene data show CDR1 as SGHRS and CDR2 as YFSETQ. The full variable domain, completed using reference TRBV5-1 and TRBJ2-3, is KAGVTQTPRYLIKTRGQQVTLSCSPISGHRSVSWYQQTPGQGLQFLFEYFSETQRNKGNFPGRFSGRQFSNSRSEMNVSTLELGDSALYLCASSLSDAVSDTQYFGPGTRLTVL.

This sequence joins TRBV30 and TRBJ2-7, with D perhaps TRBD1 (6 bases). Trimming pared 4 bases from V and 0 bases from J, leaving 13 bases between. The CDR3 covers 14 residues. The germline CDR1 and CDR2 sequences are GTSNPN and SVGIG (reference sequence). Here the CDR3 DNA reads TGTGCCTGGAATACAGGGCAAACCTCCTACGAGCAGTACTTC. It encodes CAWNTGQTSYEQYF. The variable domain in full, completed from reference TRBV30 and TRBJ2-7, reads SQTIHQWPATLVQPVGSPLSLECTVEGTSNPNLYWYRQAAGRGLQLLFYSVGIGQISSEVPQNLSASRPQDRQFILSSKKLLLSDSGFYLCAWNTGQTSYEQYFGPGTRLTVT.

In its sample, this clone was seen once. The genes are TRBV19 and TRBJ2-7, with D possibly matching TRBD2 (5 bases). Germline CDR1 and CDR2: LNHDA and SQIVND (reference sequence). The V end lost 10 bases, the J end lost 8 bases, and 18 bases lay between the germline ends. There are 12 residues in the CDR3. The CDR3, as DNA: TGTGCCACTGGAGCGGACTCCCGAAAGCAGTACTTC. Translation gives CATGADSRKQYF.

The chain recombines TRBV6-1 with TRBJ2-5; D is unresolved. The CDR3 runs 13 residues. Germline V CDR1 and CDR2: MNHNS, SASEGT. Trimming took 2 bases from V and 4 from J, leaving 8 bases between them. The CDR3 DNA reads TGTGCCAGCAGTGAAAACTTCTTAGAGACCCAGTACTTC. This codes for CASSENFLETQYF.

In this sample, this clone turned up once. This rearrangement joins TRBV7-9 to TRBJ2-7; D may match TRBD1 or TRBD2 (5 bases each). CDR3 size: 12 residues. V was cut by 5 bases and J by 3 bases, with 8 bases left in between. Germline lookup yields CDR1 SEHNR and CDR2 FQNEAQ (reference sequence). The CDR3 sequence is CASSVRGYEQYF. In DNA, the CDR3 is TGTGCCAGCAGCGTGAGGGGCTACGAGCAGTACTTC.

V is TRBV28 and J is TRBJ2-7; D is tentatively TRBD1 or TRBD2 (5 bases each). The V gene lost 7 bases and the J gene lost 2 bases, with 15 bases spanning the gap. Germline loops: CDR1 MDHEN, CDR2 SYDVKM. CDR3 length equals 14 residues. The CDR3 sequence: CASTMGTETYEQYF. In DNA form, the CDR3 reads TGTGCCAGCACAATGGGGACGGAGACCTACGAGCAGTACTTC.

The rearrangement links TRBV27 to TRBJ1-5; D uncertain. This CDR3 contains 13 residues. Germline V CDR1 and CDR2: MNHEY, SMNVEV (reference sequence). Trimming left V 6 bases short and J 4 bases short, with 10 bases between. CDR3 DNA: TGTGCCAGCAGCCCAGCACGAAATCAGCCCCAGCATTTT. This codes for CASSPARNQPQHF.

The genes are TRBV30 and TRBJ2-1; TRBD2 matches 11 bases. CDR1 is GTSNPN and CDR2 is SVGIG in the germline V gene (reference sequence). This CDR3 region has 14 residues. With 4 bases clipped from V and 2 bases from J, the junction kept 1 base outside the gene matches. For the CDR3, the DNA is TGTGCCTGGATGGGACTAGCGGCCTACAATGAGCAGTTCTTC. Translated: CAWMGLAAYNEQFF.

The chain is built from TRBV5-6 and TRBJ1-5, with TRBD1 matching 9 bases. Losses at the gene ends were 4 bases for V and 2 bases for J; bases not matched to a gene: 7. This CDR3 contains 16 residues. Germline V gene data show CDR1 as SGHDT and CDR2 as YYEEEE. CDR3 DNA sequence: TGTGCCAGCAGCCTCCGGACAGGGGATGGCAATCAGCCCCAGCATTTT. This encodes CASSLRTGDGNQPQHF.

The J gene is TRBJ2-2, the V gene TRBV28; 7 bases map to TRBD1. Germline CDR1 reads MDHEN; CDR2 reads SYDVKM. The V segment lost 4 bases and the J segment 6 bases; nucleotides outside the gene matches: 8. The CDR3 has 15 amino acids. This CDR3 is CASSSGQEFAGELFF. The CDR3 DNA follows: TGTGCCAGCAGTTCTGGACAGGAGTTTGCCGGGGAGCTGTTTTTT. Supplemented by reference TRBV28 and TRBJ2-2, the full variable domain reads DVKVTQSSRYLVKRTGEKVFLECVQDMDHENMFWYRQDPGLGLRLIYFSYDVKMKEKGDIPEGYSVSREKKERFSLILESASTNQTSMYLCASSSGQEFAGELFFGEGSRLTVL.

This chain uses TRBV7-8 with TRBJ2-5; D remains ambiguous. Deletions cut 5 bases from V and 7 bases from J, with 17 bases between. Germline CDR1 reads SGHVS; CDR2 reads FQNEAQ. The CDR3 runs 14 residues. CDR3 DNA sequence: TGTGCCAGCAGCACGCGGACCTTAGTAGGGACCCAGTACTTC. This sequence encodes CASSTRTLVGTQYF. Looking up the rest from reference TRBV7-8 and TRBJ2-5 gives the full variable domain: GAGVSQSPRYKVAKRGQDVALRCDPISGHVSLFWYQQALGQGPEFLTYFQNEAQLDKSGLPSDRFFAERPEGSVSTLKIQRTQQEDSAVYLCASSTRTLVGTQYFGPGTRLLVL.

J is TRBJ1-1 and V is TRBV29-1; D is ambiguous. In germline, CDR1 is SQVTM, CDR2 ANQGSEA. CDR3 length equals 15 residues. The germline V and J ends were trimmed by 2 bases and 2 bases, with 15 bases remaining between them. The CDR3 loop reads CSVEHRLVTNTEAFF. CDR3 bases: TGCAGCGTTGAACACCGTCTGGTCACTAACACTGAAGCTTTCTTT.

V is TRBV2 and J is TRBJ1-3; maybe TRBD1 (5 bases). This CDR3 has 16 residues. Germline CDR1 SNHLY, CDR2 FYNNEI. Between the trimmed V and J ends, which lost 2 bases and 0 bases, there was a span of 11 bases. CDR3 nucleotide sequence: TGTGCCAGCAGTGAACAGGGCAGGTACTCTGGAAACACCATATATTTT. This translates into CASSEQGRYSGNTIYF.

The chain joins TRBV7-9 to TRBJ2-5, with TRBD2 matching over 16 bases. Per the germline V gene, CDR1 is SEHNR and CDR2 is FQNEAQ (reference sequence). Germline trimming cut 5 bases from V and 1 base from J; bases unmatched to any gene: 10. The CDR3 is 19 amino acids. CDR3 nucleotides: TGTGCCAGCAGCCCCGGGACTAGCGGGAGGGCCCTGAGCCAAGAGACCCAGTACTTC. Protein product: CASSPGTSGRALSQETQYF.

The genes are TRBV7-8 and TRBJ2-1, with 13 bases fitting TRBD2. Germline V gene sequence: CDR1 SGHVS, CDR2 FQNEAQ. V was pared by 1 base and J by 6 bases, with 12 bases of the junction left unmatched. The CDR3 spans 19 residues. The CDR3 DNA reads TGTGCCAGCAGCTTAGTCAGAGACCAGGGGACTAGCGGGATCAATGAGCAGTTCTTC. It yields the protein CASSLVRDQGTSGINEQFF.

The chain employs TRBV18 and TRBJ1-5; TRBD1 agrees at 8 bases. This CDR3 has 15 residues. V was clipped by 5 bases and J by 5 bases; unmatched bases: 8. Germline CDR1 reads KGHSH; CDR2 reads LQKENI. CDR3 residues: CASSARDRIDQPQHF. CDR3 bases: TGTGCCAGCTCAGCCCGGGACAGGATCGATCAGCCCCAGCATTTT.

V gene TRBV5-1 combines with J gene TRBJ2-2; 13 nucleotides line up with TRBD2. This CDR3 contains 15 residues. V lost 3 bases to trimming and J lost 4 bases; unmatched junction nucleotides: 0. Germline CDR1 reads SGHRS; CDR2 reads YFSETQ. DNA of the CDR3: TGCGCCAGCAGCTGGACTAGCGGGAGCACCGGGGAGCTGTTTTTT. Amino acids: CASSWTSGSTGELFF.